This entry lists 30 T cell receptor beta chains sequenced from one sample in a study of T-cell memory formation after mild COVID-19. TCRdb itself ran the 5' RACE reads through MiXCR, one entry per CDR3 protein. This table has about 470,000 distinct CDR3 sequences, around a sixth appearing once. The material sequenced was PBMCs or a T cell subset sorted from them (not recorded which). These receptors were obtained from an adult woman who had mild COVID-19 (a few samples of this study predate the infection). Cell type and time point are not known.

This clonotype turned up a few times. The genes are TRBV6-5 and TRBJ2-1, with a weak D call TRBD2 (6 bases). Per the germline V gene, CDR1 is MNHEY and CDR2 is SVGAGI. The V and J ends lost 2 bases and 1 base respectively, with 12 bases between them. The CDR3 sequence is 16 residues long. In DNA, the CDR3 is TGTGCCAGCAGTTACGGGGGGAGTGGATCCTACAATGAGCAGTTCTTC. Protein: CASSYGGSGSYNEQFF.

The chain's CDR3 is CSVPRTGYGNTQYF. CDR3 bases: TGCAGCGTCCCAAGGACAGGCTACGGGAATACGCAGTATTTT. The J gene is TRBJ2-3, the V gene TRBV29-1, with TRBD1 matching 7 bases. The germline gives CDR1 SQVTM, CDR2 ANQGSEA. The V and J ends lost 6 bases and 7 bases, in that order; junction bases with no gene match: 13. The CDR3 is made up of 14 amino acids.

J is TRBJ2-1 and V is TRBV9; 7 bases line up with TRBD2. The trim removed 7 bases at V and 4 bases at J, leaving 11 bases unmatched. Germline V gene lookup returns CDR1 SGDLS and CDR2 YYNGEE. This CDR3 is built from 15 residues. CDR3 bases: TGTGCCAGCGGGGCCCTCGGGACTACATACAATGAGCAGTTCTTC. Amino acid sequence: CASGALGTTYNEQFF.

The chain combines TRBV9 with TRBJ1-2; maybe TRBD1 (5 bases). V was pared by 0 bases and J by 0 bases, with 12 bases between. Germline V gene data show CDR1 as SGDLS and CDR2 as YYNGEE. The CDR3 covers 16 residues. Written as DNA, the CDR3 is TGTGCCAGCAGCGTAGGTAGCGGGGGGTCTAACTATGGCTACACCTTC. It codes for CASSVGSGGSNYGYTF. Using reference TRBV9 and TRBJ1-2 for the parts outside the CDR3, the full variable domain is DSGVTQTPKHLITATGQRVTLRCSPRSGDLSVYWYQQSLDQGLQFLIQYYNGEERAKGNILERFSAQQFPDLHSELNLSSLELGDSALYFCASSVGSGGSNYGYTFGSGTRLTVV.

The rearrangement uses TRBV4-3 and TRBJ1-4, with 9 bases matching TRBD1. With 2 bases clipped from V and 8 bases from J, the junction kept 6 bases outside the gene matches. CDR3 length: 15 residues. Germline V gene data show CDR1 as LGHNA and CDR2 as YSLEER. The CDR3 region has the DNA TGCGCCAGCAGCCAAAGGGACAGGGTGGGCGAAAAACTGTTTTTT. Amino acid sequence: CASSQRDRVGEKLFF.

This clonotype turned up a few times. The chain combines TRBV3-1 with TRBJ2-1; D remains ambiguous. V lost 3 bases and J lost 7, with 10 bases in between. Germline CDR1 is LGHDT and CDR2 is YNNKEL (reference sequence). The CDR3 loop spans 13 amino acids. CDR3: CASSQAPGNEQFF. The CDR3 bases are TGTGCCAGCAGCCAGGCCCCCGGAAATGAGCAGTTCTTC.

The table lists this clonotype with a few counts. The chain recombines TRBV6-2 or TRBV6-3 with TRBJ2-1; the D gene could be TRBD1 or TRBD2 (5 bases each). The CDR3 consists of 16 residues. From germline, CDR1 is MNHEY and CDR2 SVGEGT. Trimming took 2 bases from V and 8 from J, leaving 19 bases between them. In DNA form, the CDR3 reads TGTGCCAGCAGTTACGTGACTAAGCGCGTGGGGGATGAGCAGTTCTTC. Translated, it gives CASSYVTKRVGDEQFF.

The chain combines TRBV6-1 with TRBJ2-2; 7 nucleotides agree with TRBD1. Per the germline V gene, CDR1 is MNHNS and CDR2 is SASEGT. The junction had 7 bases not matched to a gene; V was cut back by 1 base and J by 5 bases. The length of the CDR3 is 16 residues. CDR3 sequence reads: CASSEEAGGATGELFF. The CDR3 coding sequence is TGTGCCAGCAGTGAAGAGGCAGGGGGAGCGACCGGGGAGCTGTTTTTT.

This clonotype was recorded a few times. CDR3 sequence (DNA): TGCAGTGCTACTGACAACCTTAACACTGAAGCTTTCTTT. This gives the protein CSATDNLNTEAFF. The chain joins TRBV20-1 to TRBJ1-1, with D unclear. The CDR3 contains 13 residues. Trimming cost V 4 bases and J 2 bases, with 11 bases left between them. Looked up from germline, CDR1 is DFQATT and CDR2 is SNEGSKA (reference sequence).

The J gene is TRBJ2-1, the V gene TRBV6-5; TRBD2 matches 15 bases. Per the germline V gene, CDR1 is MNHEY and CDR2 is SVGAGI. The V and J ends lost 6 bases and 7 bases, in that order; junction bases with no gene match: 4. The CDR3 loop spans 15 amino acids. CDR3 DNA: TGTGCCAGCAGGGAGGGACTAGCGGGAGGTAATGAGCAGTTCTTC. It translates to CASREGLAGGNEQFF.

The V and J genes are TRBV10-3 and TRBJ2-7; 9 bases are a match to TRBD2. The length of the CDR3 is 14 residues. V shed 7 bases and J 0 bases; nucleotides not matched to a gene: 4. Looked up from germline, CDR1 is ENHRY and CDR2 is SYGVKD. CDR3 sequence (DNA): TGTGCCATCACGGCGGGAGGGGCCTCCTACGAGCAGTACTTC. Protein: CAITAGGASYEQYF.

J is TRBJ2-1 and V is TRBV29-1; either TRBD1 or TRBD2 may supply D (7 bases each). CDR1 is SQVTM and CDR2 is ANQGSEA in the germline V gene. The CDR3 loop spans 15 amino acids. V lost 8 bases to trimming and J lost 8 bases, with 25 bases between them. The CDR3 bases are TGCAGCATCATGGGGGGGACAGCACGGTTTCATGAGCAGTTCTTC. Translated: CSIMGGTARFHEQFF.

CDR3 nucleotides: TGCAGTGCTACAGGTGGGACAGCCTACTCTGGGGCCAACGTCCTGACTTTC. This encodes CSATGGTAYSGANVLTF. The chain has TRBV20-1 and TRBJ2-6; 7 bases fit TRBD1. This CDR3 spans 17 amino acids. CDR1 is DFQATT and CDR2 is SNEGSKA in the germline V gene (reference sequence). The V gene end was trimmed by 4 bases and the J gene end by 0 bases; junction bases not matched to a gene: 9.

The J gene is TRBJ1-5, the V gene TRBV5-4; 8 bases line up with TRBD1. The length of the CDR3 is 14 residues. The germline V gene has CDR1 SGHNT and CDR2 YYREEE (reference sequence). The V and J ends lost 0 bases and 6 bases, in that order; junction bases with no gene match: 2. CDR3 DNA: TGTGCCAGCAGCTTGGCAGGGGGCGGTCAGCCCCAGCATTTT. The encoded protein is CASSLAGGGQPQHF.

This clonotype was found a few times. The chain recombines TRBV7-7 with TRBJ2-5; 12 bases are a match to TRBD2. V trimming: 3 bases; J trimming: 4 bases; junction bases outside the gene matches: 12. Germline V CDR1 and CDR2: SSHAT, FNYEAQ (reference sequence). CDR3 size: 18 residues. The CDR3 loop reads CASSFRLAGVHPGETQYF. DNA of the CDR3: TGTGCCAGCAGCTTCCGACTAGCGGGGGTCCACCCGGGAGAGACCCAGTACTTC.

This clonotype showed up many times. The rearrangement joins TRBV4-2 to TRBJ2-7; 7 positions agree with TRBD2. Germline CDR1 reads LGHNA; CDR2 reads YNFKEQ. Trimming removed 0 bases from V and 2 bases from J; junction bases left unmatched: 1. This CDR3 is built from 14 residues. The CDR3 here is CASSQERETYEQYF. The CDR3 DNA reads TGTGCCAGCAGCCAAGAGCGGGAGACCTACGAGCAGTACTTC.

This chain connects TRBV7-9 to TRBJ2-3, with a tentative D call TRBD1 (6 bases). Trimming pared 5 bases from V and 8 bases from J, leaving 11 bases between. Looked up from germline, CDR1 is SEHNR and CDR2 is FQNEAQ (reference sequence). This CDR3 is built from 12 residues. The CDR3 DNA reads as TGTGCCAGCAGCCACAGGGACGGTACGCAGTATTTT. Its protein product is CASSHRDGTQYF.

This clonotype has a handful of counts. The rearrangement links TRBV29-1 to TRBJ2-7; 10 nucleotides align to TRBD1. Germline V gene sequence: CDR1 SQVTM, CDR2 ANQGSEA. The V gene end was trimmed by 6 bases and the J gene end by 6 bases; junction bases not matched to a gene: 8. The CDR3 has 13 residues. The CDR3 nucleotides read TGCAGCGTAACCGGGACAGGGGCCGTCGAGCAGTACTTC. Amino acid sequence: CSVTGTGAVEQYF.

The rearrangement uses TRBV7-6 and TRBJ2-6; D is undetermined. Looked up from germline, CDR1 is SGHVS and CDR2 is FNYEAQ. The CDR3 is made up of 13 amino acids. Trimming stripped 7 bases from V and 4 bases from J, with 8 bases between. The CDR3 nucleotides read TGTGCCAGCACCCGTGGCGGGGCCAACGTCCTGACTTTC. Translated: CASTRGGANVLTF.

The rearrangement joins TRBV5-5 to TRBJ1-3; D unresolved. Germline values: CDR1 SGHKS, CDR2 YYEKEE (reference sequence). The CDR3 totals 15 residues. V was cut by 4 bases and J by 3 bases, with 14 bases left in between. In nucleotides, the CDR3 is TGTGCCAGCAGCAGTTCTAGGACCGTTGGAAACACCATATATTTT. Translating it yields CASSSSRTVGNTIYF.

In its sample, this clonotype was seen a few times. The J gene is TRBJ2-3, the V gene TRBV7-3, with 7 nucleotides matching TRBD2. The V and J ends lost 5 bases and 6 bases, in that order; junction bases with no gene match: 17. From germline, CDR1 is SGHTA and CDR2 FQGTGA. This CDR3 comprises 17 residues. CDR3 bases: TGTGCCAGCAGCCCGCGGTTTAGCGGGCACCTTCTGGATACGCAGTATTTT. It specifies CASSPRFSGHLLDTQYF. The complete variable domain, with remaining parts taken from reference TRBV7-3 and TRBJ2-3, reads GAGVSQTPSNKVTEKGKYVELRCDPISGHTALYWYRQSLGQGPEFLIYFQGTGAADDSGLPNDRFFAVRPEGSVSTLKIQRTERGDSAVYLCASSPRFSGHLLDTQYFGPGTRLTVL.

This chain uses TRBV2 with TRBJ1-5; D is unresolved. CDR1 and CDR2 (germline): SNHLY, FYNNEI. Trimming shortened V by 4 bases and J by 3 bases, and 10 bases separated the two germline ends. The CDR3 length is 14 residues. The CDR3 DNA sequence: TGTGCCAGCAGTGTCTCTGGGAACAATCAGCCCCAGCATTTT. This encodes CASSVSGNNQPQHF.

V and J are TRBV5-1 and TRBJ1-1; D is undetermined. The CDR3 runs 15 residues. V lost 4 bases to trimming and J lost 0 bases, with 13 bases between them. CDR1 is SGHRS, CDR2 YFSETQ, per germline. The CDR3 spells CASSPVPKMNTEAFF. For the CDR3, the DNA is TGCGCCAGCAGCCCCGTGCCAAAGATGAACACTGAAGCTTTCTTT. Together with reference TRBV5-1 and TRBJ1-1, the CDR3 gives the full variable domain: KAGVTQTPRYLIKTRGQQVTLSCSPISGHRSVSWYQQTPGQGLQFLFEYFSETQRNKGNFPGRFSGRQFSNSRSEMNVSTLELGDSALYLCASSPVPKMNTEAFFGQGTRLTVV.

This clonotype occurred a few times. The chain employs TRBV7-9 and TRBJ2-1; D not certain. V shed 3 bases and J shed 0 bases, with 12 bases lying between them. This CDR3 region has 16 residues. From germline, CDR1 is SEHNR and CDR2 FQNEAQ (reference sequence). In nucleotides, the CDR3 is TGTGCCAGCAGCTTCCTACCCCGGAGCTCCTACAATGAGCAGTTCTTC. It is translated as CASSFLPRSSYNEQFF.

The genes are TRBV7-9 and TRBJ2-1; perhaps TRBD1 as D (6 bases). CDR1 and CDR2 from the germline V gene are SEHNR and FQNEAQ (reference sequence). The CDR3 contains 13 residues. V lost 4 bases and J lost 10, with 14 bases in between. Here the CDR3 reads CASSSPGVPEQFF. The CDR3, as DNA: TGTGCCAGCAGCTCACCAGGGGTACCAGAGCAGTTCTTC.

CDR3 in DNA: TGTGCCAGCAGCCGAATAGGACCTTACGAGCAGTACTTC. The encoded protein is CASSRIGPYEQYF. The rearrangement joins TRBV7-2 to TRBJ2-7; no reliable D call. Germline assignment: CDR1 SGHTA and CDR2 FQGNSA. Trimming stripped 5 bases from V and 4 bases from J, with 12 bases between. The CDR3 sequence is 13 residues long. Variable domain in full (rest from reference TRBV7-2 and TRBJ2-7): GAGVSQSPSNKVTEKGKDVELRCDPISGHTALYWYRQSLGQGLEFLIYFQGNSAPDKSGLPSDRFSAERTGGSVSTLTIQRTQQEDSAVYLCASSRIGPYEQYFGPGTRLTVT.

This clonotype was counted a few times. The V and J genes are TRBV4-1 and TRBJ2-6; TRBD1 matches at 8 bases. CDR1 and CDR2 (germline): MGHRA, YSYEKL. The ends lost 0 bases at V and 3 bases at J; junction bases unmatched: 1. CDR3 length: 16 amino acids. The CDR3 bases are TGCGCCAGCAGCCAAGACAGGGGGCTTGGGGCCAACGTCCTGACTTTC. It translates to CASSQDRGLGANVLTF.

The chain carries TRBV5-4 and TRBJ1-1; TRBD1 is a possible D gene (5 bases). The CDR3 is 12 residues long. The V and J ends lost 5 bases and 8 bases respectively, with 13 bases between them. The germline CDR1 and CDR2 sequences are SGHNT and YYREEE (reference sequence). CDR3 nucleotides: TGTGCCAGCAGAACCCCAGGGTCGGAAGCTTTCTTT. Protein: CASRTPGSEAFF.

Ten or more counts support this clonotype. The J gene is TRBJ2-1, the V gene TRBV12-3 or TRBV12-4, with 7 bases matching TRBD1. The V and J ends lost 1 base and 4 bases, in that order; junction bases with no gene match: 7. This CDR3 region has 16 residues. Here the CDR3 DNA reads TGTGCCAGCAGTTTAGGGCAGGGGGTGACTTACAATGAGCAGTTCTTC. Amino acid sequence: CASSLGQGVTYNEQFF.

This clonotype was found a few times. CDR3 nucleotides: TGTGCCAGCAGCGAGGGACACCTAGCCAAAAACATTCAGTACTTC. Residues: CASSEGHLAKNIQYF. The chain combines TRBV5-6 with TRBJ2-4; D is possibly TRBD1 (6 bases). Looked up from germline, CDR1 is SGHDT and CDR2 is YYEEEE. Trimming cost V 4 bases and J 0 bases, with 11 bases left between them. CDR3 length equals 15 residues.